This is a list of T cell receptor beta chains from one sample in a study of cytomegalovirus exposure and HLA in healthy donors. Method: immunoSEQ multiplex PCR; TCRdb's copy keeps in-frame clones and lacks some. The sample yields roughly 200,000 clones, around 85% seen once. Sequenced sample: PBMCs. Receptors were obtained from a woman between 50 and 59 years old in good health and CMV-seronegative. Each CDR3 is given with its conserved first and last residue. Fields, in order: clone size, J gene, V gene, CDR3 length, D gene, CDR3 protein, CDR3 DNA. A D gene is named only where the DNA matches it firmly. For some rows the clone size is stated as once, few or many, or as a class when expanded; others skip it.

abundance: once; j_gene: TRBJ2-1; v_gene: TRBV7-2; len: 16; d_gene: TRBD2; CDR3aa: CASSLALAGGENEQFF; CDR3nt: TGTGCCAGCAGCTTAGCGCTAGCGGGCGGTGAAAATGAGCAGTTCTTC
abundance: NA; j_gene: TRBJ2-1; v_gene: TRBV4-2; len: 17; d_gene: TRBD2; CDR3aa: CASISTHGDYTYNEQFF; CDR3nt: TGTGCCAGCATCTCTACCCATGGGGACTATACCTACAATGAGCAGTTCTTC
abundance: few; j_gene: TRBJ2-5; v_gene: TRBV5-4; len: 17; d_gene: TRBD2; CDR3aa: CASSRIGTSGNQETQYF; CDR3nt: TGTGCCAGCAGCCGAATAGGGACTAGCGGGAACCAAGAGACCCAGTACTTC
abundance: NA; j_gene: TRBJ2-6; v_gene: TRBV11-3; len: 16; d_gene: TRBD1; CDR3aa: CASSSRQGAEANVLTF; CDR3nt: TGTGCCAGCAGCTCCCGACAGGGTGCTGAGGCCAACGTCCTGACTTTC
abundance: NA; j_gene: TRBJ2-3; v_gene: TRBV7-6; len: 20; d_gene: NA; CDR3aa: CASSFRLAAGSGTRGDTQYF; CDR3nt: TGTGCCAGCAGCTTTCGGCTAGCGGCGGGCAGCGGGACACGGGGAGATACGCAGTATTTT
abundance: NA; j_gene: TRBJ1-2; v_gene: TRBV4-1; len: 15; d_gene: NA; CDR3aa: CASSQDEGSDYGYTF; CDR3nt: TGCGCCAGCAGCCAAGATGAGGGTAGCGACTATGGCTACACCTTC
abundance: NA; j_gene: TRBJ2-3; v_gene: TRBV10-3; len: 16; d_gene: TRBD2; CDR3aa: CATRSGRAESTDTQYF; CDR3nt: TGTGCCACCCGAAGCGGGAGGGCCGAAAGCACAGATACGCAGTATTTT
abundance: NA; j_gene: TRBJ2-2; v_gene: TRBV28; len: 14; d_gene: NA; CDR3aa: CASSLSGDTGELFF; CDR3nt: TGTGCCAGCAGTTTATCAGGGGACACCGGGGAGCTGTTTTTT
abundance: NA; j_gene: TRBJ2-5; v_gene: TRBV7-9; len: 13; d_gene: NA; CDR3aa: CASSPDAEGTQYF; CDR3nt: TGTGCCAGCAGCCCGGACGCGGAGGGAACCCAGTACTTC
abundance: NA; j_gene: TRBJ2-5; v_gene: TRBV7-2; len: 13; d_gene: TRBD1; CDR3aa: CASSSQGVETQHF; CDR3nt: TGTGCCAGCAGCTCACAGGGGGTGGAGACCCAGCACTTC
abundance: NA; j_gene: TRBJ1-1; v_gene: TRBV28; len: 11; d_gene: NA; CDR3aa: CASSLLTEAFF; CDR3nt: TGTGCCAGCAGTCTCCTCACTGAAGCTTTCTTT
abundance: once; j_gene: TRBJ2-1; v_gene: TRBV11-2; len: 17; d_gene: TRBD2; CDR3aa: CASSQSRGGGTYNEQFF; CDR3nt: TGTGCCAGCAGCCAGTCGCGGGGCGGGGGAACCTACAATGAGCAGTTCTTC
abundance: NA; j_gene: TRBJ2-7; v_gene: TRBV27; len: 15; d_gene: NA; CDR3aa: CASSNEGGAPGEQYF; CDR3nt: TGTGCCAGCAGCAACGAGGGGGGGGCCCCCGGGGAGCAGTACTTC
abundance: NA; j_gene: TRBJ2-7; v_gene: TRBV19; len: 13; d_gene: NA; CDR3aa: CASSPRTAYEQYF; CDR3nt: TGTGCCAGTAGTCCTCGGACTGCCTACGAGCAGTACTTC
abundance: once; j_gene: TRBJ2-3; v_gene: TRBV30; len: 12; d_gene: NA; CDR3aa: CAWSFSQDTQYF; CDR3nt: TGTGCCTGGAGTTTCAGTCAAGATACGCAGTATTTT
abundance: NA; j_gene: TRBJ1-3; v_gene: TRBV7-6; len: 15; d_gene: TRBD1; CDR3aa: CASSFDRGAGNTIYF; CDR3nt: TGTGCCAGCAGCTTTGACAGGGGAGCTGGAAACACCATATATTTT
abundance: once; j_gene: TRBJ2-5; v_gene: TRBV29-1; len: 12; d_gene: TRBD1; CDR3aa: CSVATGQETQYF; CDR3nt: TGCAGCGTTGCGACAGGGCAAGAGACCCAGTACTTC
abundance: NA; j_gene: TRBJ1-1; v_gene: TRBV6-6; len: 14; d_gene: TRBD1; CDR3aa: CASRLTGLNTEAFF; CDR3nt: TGTGCCAGCAGGTTGACAGGGTTGAACACTGAAGCTTTCTTT
abundance: NA; j_gene: TRBJ2-7; v_gene: TRBV5-8; len: 15; d_gene: NA; CDR3aa: CASSLQTGHSYEQYF; CDR3nt: TGTGCCAGCAGCTTGCAAACAGGGCACTCCTACGAGCAGTACTTC
abundance: once; j_gene: TRBJ2-5; v_gene: TRBV2; len: 14; d_gene: TRBD2; CDR3aa: CASGLAGVLETQYF; CDR3nt: TGTGCCAGCGGACTAGCGGGAGTCTTGGAGACCCAGTACTTC
abundance: few; j_gene: TRBJ1-5; v_gene: TRBV10-3; len: 14; d_gene: TRBD1; CDR3aa: CAISGQGGNQPQHF; CDR3nt: TGTGCCATCAGTGGACAGGGAGGCAATCAGCCCCAGCATTTT
abundance: NA; j_gene: TRBJ1-3; v_gene: TRBV9; len: 14; d_gene: TRBD1; CDR3aa: CASSLGQGGNTIYF; CDR3nt: TGTGCCAGCAGCTTGGGACAGGGTGGAAACACCATATATTTT
abundance: NA; j_gene: TRBJ2-2; v_gene: TRBV6-1; len: 17; d_gene: TRBD1; CDR3aa: CASSELSGTAKTGELFF; CDR3nt: TGTGCCAGCAGTGAACTCAGTGGGACAGCTAAGACCGGGGAGCTGTTTTTT
abundance: once; j_gene: TRBJ2-1; v_gene: TRBV4-1; len: 15; d_gene: NA; CDR3aa: CASSHPGLFSNEQFF; CDR3nt: TGCGCCAGCAGTCATCCGGGACTCTTCTCAAATGAGCAGTTCTTC
abundance: NA; j_gene: TRBJ2-1; v_gene: TRBV7-6; len: 19; d_gene: TRBD2; CDR3aa: CASSGRDRLAGGSYNEQFF; CDR3nt: TGTGCCAGCAGCGGGCGGGACAGATTAGCGGGAGGCTCCTACAATGAGCAGTTCTTC
abundance: NA; j_gene: TRBJ1-1; v_gene: TRBV28; len: 12; d_gene: NA; CDR3aa: CASSLGGCEAFF; CDR3nt: TGTGCCAGCAGCCTCGGCGGATGCGAAGCTTTCTTT
abundance: NA; j_gene: TRBJ2-7; v_gene: TRBV10-2; len: 12; d_gene: NA; CDR3aa: CASSEQSYEQYF; CDR3nt: TGCGCCAGCAGTGAGCAAAGCTACGAGCAGTACTTC
abundance: NA; j_gene: TRBJ2-5; v_gene: TRBV6-4; len: 16; d_gene: TRBD2; CDR3aa: CASSAGAGGPVKTQYF; CDR3nt: TGTGCCAGCAGTGCGGGAGCGGGAGGGCCGGTAAAGACCCAGTACTTC
abundance: NA; j_gene: TRBJ1-5; v_gene: TRBV18; len: 14; d_gene: TRBD1; CDR3aa: CASSGQGYNQPQHF; CDR3nt: TGTGCCAGCTCCGGACAGGGCTACAATCAGCCCCAGCATTTT
abundance: NA; j_gene: TRBJ2-1; v_gene: TRBV27; len: 15; d_gene: TRBD1; CDR3aa: CASSLRTGSINEQFF; CDR3nt: TGTGCCAGCAGTCTCCGGACAGGGAGTATTAATGAGCAGTTCTTC
abundance: NA; j_gene: TRBJ1-2; v_gene: TRBV7-6; len: 13; d_gene: NA; CDR3aa: CASRSYRGWGYTF; CDR3nt: TGTGCCAGCAGGTCATATCGGGGTTGGGGCTACACCTTC
abundance: NA; j_gene: TRBJ2-7; v_gene: TRBV7-8; len: 14; d_gene: TRBD1; CDR3aa: CASSPGQGAYEQYF; CDR3nt: TGTGCCAGCAGCCCGGGACAGGGGGCATACGAGCAGTACTTC
abundance: NA; j_gene: TRBJ2-7; v_gene: TRBV7-2; len: 16; d_gene: NA; CDR3aa: CASSLDPTGSSYEQYF; CDR3nt: TGTGCCAGCAGCTTAGACCCGACAGGTAGCTCCTACGAGCAGTACTTC
abundance: NA; j_gene: TRBJ2-3; v_gene: TRBV29-1; len: 17; d_gene: TRBD2; CDR3aa: CSVEDNAGAPSTDTQYF; CDR3nt: TGCAGCGTTGAAGATAACGCGGGAGCCCCTAGCACAGATACGCAGTATTTT
abundance: once; j_gene: TRBJ1-2; v_gene: TRBV6-5; len: 14; d_gene: TRBD1; CDR3aa: CASSQGDRVYGYTF; CDR3nt: TGTGCCAGCAGTCAGGGGGACAGGGTGTATGGCTACACCTTC
abundance: NA; j_gene: TRBJ1-2; v_gene: TRBV6-6; len: 11; d_gene: NA; CDR3aa: CASSSYYGYTF; CDR3nt: TGTGCCAGCAGCTCCTACTATGGCTACACCTTC
abundance: NA; j_gene: TRBJ2-1; v_gene: TRBV28; len: 15; d_gene: NA; CDR3aa: CASRHRGSSYNEQFF; CDR3nt: TGTGCCAGCAGGCATCGGGGTAGCTCCTACAATGAGCAGTTCTTC
abundance: NA; j_gene: TRBJ1-2; v_gene: TRBV4-3; len: 13; d_gene: NA; CDR3aa: CASSQERSYGYTF; CDR3nt: TGCGCCAGCAGCCAAGAGAGGAGTTATGGCTACACCTTC
abundance: NA; j_gene: TRBJ1-1; v_gene: TRBV30; len: 13; d_gene: NA; CDR3aa: CAWTDYTETEAFF; CDR3nt: TGTGCCTGGACCGACTATACGGAGACTGAAGCTTTCTTT
abundance: NA; j_gene: TRBJ2-3; v_gene: TRBV4-1; len: 15; d_gene: NA; CDR3aa: CASSQARVSTDTQYF; CDR3nt: TGCGCCAGCAGCCAAGCGAGGGTCAGCACAGATACGCAGTATTTT
abundance: NA; j_gene: TRBJ2-2; v_gene: TRBV5-1; len: 22; d_gene: TRBD2; CDR3aa: CASSPKSGGLAGATSNTGELFF; CDR3nt: TGCGCCAGCAGCCCGAAATCAGGGGGACTAGCGGGAGCGACCTCGAACACCGGGGAGCTGTTTTTT
abundance: NA; j_gene: TRBJ2-2; v_gene: TRBV5-4; len: 14; d_gene: NA; CDR3aa: CASSWRGNTGELFF; CDR3nt: TGTGCCAGCAGTTGGCGGGGCAACACCGGGGAGCTGTTTTTT
abundance: few; j_gene: TRBJ2-2; v_gene: TRBV9; len: 16; d_gene: NA; CDR3aa: CASSITGTSNTGELFF; CDR3nt: TGTGCCAGCAGCATAACCGGGACTTCGAACACCGGGGAGCTGTTTTTT
abundance: NA; j_gene: TRBJ2-7; v_gene: TRBV13; len: 15; d_gene: TRBD2; CDR3aa: CASSVLAGRSYEQYF; CDR3nt: TGTGCCAGCAGCGTACTAGCGGGACGTTCCTACGAGCAGTACTTC
abundance: NA; j_gene: TRBJ2-5; v_gene: TRBV18; len: 13; d_gene: NA; CDR3aa: CASSPLPLSTQYF; CDR3nt: TGTGCCAGCTCACCACTCCCGCTAAGTACCCAGTACTTC
abundance: NA; j_gene: TRBJ2-7; v_gene: TRBV25-1; len: 13; d_gene: NA; CDR3aa: CASSGTGAYEQYF; CDR3nt: TGTGCCAGCAGTGGGACGGGAGCCTACGAGCAGTACTTC
abundance: NA; j_gene: TRBJ1-1; v_gene: TRBV27; len: 14; d_gene: NA; CDR3aa: CASRAGTGGTEAFF; CDR3nt: TGTGCCAGTAGAGCAGGGACCGGGGGCACTGAAGCTTTCTTT
abundance: NA; j_gene: TRBJ2-5; v_gene: TRBV18; len: 17; d_gene: TRBD1; CDR3aa: CASSHEGQGLPQETQYF; CDR3nt: TGTGCCAGCTCACACGAGGGACAGGGCCTTCCGCAAGAGACCCAGTACTTC
abundance: few; j_gene: TRBJ2-1; v_gene: TRBV6-6; len: 13; d_gene: NA; CDR3aa: CASSYTGGNEQFF; CDR3nt: TGTGCCAGCAGTTACACCGGAGGGAATGAGCAGTTCTTC
abundance: NA; j_gene: TRBJ2-1; v_gene: TRBV10-3; len: 16; d_gene: TRBD1; CDR3aa: CAISAGGQGSWDEQFF; CDR3nt: TGTGCCATCAGTGCGGGGGGACAGGGGTCCTGGGATGAGCAGTTCTTC
abundance: NA; j_gene: TRBJ2-7; v_gene: TRBV6-6; len: 15; d_gene: TRBD1; CDR3aa: CASSYPGGQGFEQYF; CDR3nt: TGTGCCAGCAGTTACCCTGGGGGACAGGGGTTCGAGCAGTACTTC
abundance: NA; j_gene: TRBJ2-5; v_gene: TRBV5-4; len: 15; d_gene: TRBD2; CDR3aa: CASSRPGGGQETQYF; CDR3nt: TGTGCCAGCAGCCGACCTGGGGGGGGACAAGAGACCCAGTACTTC
abundance: NA; j_gene: TRBJ2-7; v_gene: TRBV6-6; len: 15; d_gene: TRBD1; CDR3aa: CASSYSMGQSYEQYF; CDR3nt: TGTGCCAGCAGTTACTCGATGGGACAGTCCTACGAGCAGTACTTC